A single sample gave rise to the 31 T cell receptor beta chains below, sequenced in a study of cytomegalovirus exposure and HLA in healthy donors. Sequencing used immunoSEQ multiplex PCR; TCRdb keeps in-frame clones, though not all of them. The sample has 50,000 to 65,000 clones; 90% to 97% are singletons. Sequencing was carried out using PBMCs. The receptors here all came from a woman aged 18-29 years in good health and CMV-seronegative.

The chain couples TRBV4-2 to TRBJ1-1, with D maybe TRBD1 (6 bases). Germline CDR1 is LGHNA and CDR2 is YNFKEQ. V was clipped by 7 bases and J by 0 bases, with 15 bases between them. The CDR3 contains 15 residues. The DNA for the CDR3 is TGTGCCAGCATCCCAGGGGTAGGAGTGAACACTGAAGCTTTCTTT. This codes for CASIPGVGVNTEAFF.

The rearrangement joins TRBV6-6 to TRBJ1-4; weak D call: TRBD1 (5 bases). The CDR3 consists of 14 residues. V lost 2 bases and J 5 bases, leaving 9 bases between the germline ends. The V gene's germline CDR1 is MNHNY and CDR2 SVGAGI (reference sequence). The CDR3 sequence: CASSYGAKNEKLFF. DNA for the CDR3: TGTGCCAGCAGTTACGGGGCGAAAAATGAAAAACTGTTTTTT.

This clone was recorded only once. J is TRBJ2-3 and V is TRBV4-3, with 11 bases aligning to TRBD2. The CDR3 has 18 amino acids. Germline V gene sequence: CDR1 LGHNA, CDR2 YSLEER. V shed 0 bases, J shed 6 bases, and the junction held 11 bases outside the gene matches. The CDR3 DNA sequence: TGCGCCAGCAGCCAAGACGGGCCGGGGTCTAGCGGGGGGGATACGCAGTATTTT. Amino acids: CASSQDGPGSSGGDTQYF.

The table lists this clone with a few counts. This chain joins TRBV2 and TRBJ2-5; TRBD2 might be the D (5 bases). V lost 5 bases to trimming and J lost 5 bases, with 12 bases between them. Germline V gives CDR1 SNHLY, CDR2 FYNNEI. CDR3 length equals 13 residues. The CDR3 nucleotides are TGTGCCAGCAGTCCCCGAGGGCGCGAGACCCAGTACTTC. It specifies CASSPRGRETQYF. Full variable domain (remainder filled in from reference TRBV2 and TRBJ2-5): EPEVTQTPSHQVTQMGQEVILRCVPISNHLYFYWYRQILGQKVEFLVSFYNNEISEKSEIFDDQFSVERPDGSNFTLKIRSTKLEDSAMYFCASSPRGRETQYFGPGTRLLVL.

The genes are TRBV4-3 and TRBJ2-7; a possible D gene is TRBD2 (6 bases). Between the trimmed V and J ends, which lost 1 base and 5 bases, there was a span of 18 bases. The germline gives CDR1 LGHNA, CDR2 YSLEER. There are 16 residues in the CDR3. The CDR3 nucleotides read TGCGCCAGCAGCCAAGGCCGGCGGGCGGAGGGAGACGAGCAGTACTTC. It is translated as CASSQGRRAEGDEQYF.

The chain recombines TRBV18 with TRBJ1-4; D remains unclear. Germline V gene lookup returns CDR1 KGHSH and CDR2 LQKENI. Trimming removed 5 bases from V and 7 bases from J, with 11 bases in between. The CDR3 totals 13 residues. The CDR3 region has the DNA TGTGCCAGCTCATCAAGAATGAGTGAAAAACTGTTTTTT. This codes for CASSSRMSEKLFF.

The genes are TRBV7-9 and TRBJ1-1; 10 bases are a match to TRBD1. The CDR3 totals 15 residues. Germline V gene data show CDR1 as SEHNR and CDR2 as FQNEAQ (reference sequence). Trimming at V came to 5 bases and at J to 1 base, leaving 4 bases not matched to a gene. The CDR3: CASSPRQGANTEAFF. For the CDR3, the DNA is TGTGCCAGCAGCCCCCGACAGGGGGCGAACACTGAAGCTTTCTTT. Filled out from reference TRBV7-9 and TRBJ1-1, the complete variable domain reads DTGVSQNPRHKITKRGQNVTFRCDPISEHNRLYWYRQTLGQGPEFLTYFQNEAQLEKSRLLSDRFSAERPKGSFSTLEIQRTEQGDSAMYLCASSPRQGANTEAFFGQGTRLTVV.

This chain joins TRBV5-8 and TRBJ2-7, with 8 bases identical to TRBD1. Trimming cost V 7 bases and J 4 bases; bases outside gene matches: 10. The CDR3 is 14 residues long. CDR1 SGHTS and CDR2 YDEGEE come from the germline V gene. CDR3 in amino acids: CASAWGRGRYEQYF. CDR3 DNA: TGTGCCAGCGCCTGGGGCAGGGGGCGGTACGAGCAGTACTTC. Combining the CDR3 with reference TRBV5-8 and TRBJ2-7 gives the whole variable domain EAGVTQSPTHLIKTRGQQATLRCSPISGHTSVYWYQQALGLGLQFLLWYDEGEERNRGNFPPRFSGRQFPNYSSELNVNALELEDSALYLCASAWGRGRYEQYFGPGTRLTVT.

The CDR3 bases are TGTGCCAGCAGCTTGGCGGGGGGGTTGGGGGATGAGCAGTTCTTC. Translation gives CASSLAGGLGDEQFF. The chain recombines TRBV5-4 with TRBJ2-1, with 8 bases fitting TRBD2. Germline V CDR1 and CDR2: SGHNT, YYREEE (reference sequence). This CDR3 spans 15 amino acids. V lost 0 bases and J lost 8; bases outside the gene matches: 7.

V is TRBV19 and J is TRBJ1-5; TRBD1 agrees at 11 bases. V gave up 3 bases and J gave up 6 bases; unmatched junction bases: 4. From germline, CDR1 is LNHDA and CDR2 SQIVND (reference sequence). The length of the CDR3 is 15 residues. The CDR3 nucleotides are TGTGCCAGTAGTATGTGGGGACAGGGGGGTCAGCCCCAGCATTTT. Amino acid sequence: CASSMWGQGGQPQHF. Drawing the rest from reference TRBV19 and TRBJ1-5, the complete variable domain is DGGITQSPKYLFRKEGQNVTLSCEQNLNHDAMYWYRQDPGQGLRLIYYSQIVNDFQKGDIAEGYSVSREKKESFPLTVTSAQKNPTAFYLCASSMWGQGGQPQHFGDGTRLSIL.

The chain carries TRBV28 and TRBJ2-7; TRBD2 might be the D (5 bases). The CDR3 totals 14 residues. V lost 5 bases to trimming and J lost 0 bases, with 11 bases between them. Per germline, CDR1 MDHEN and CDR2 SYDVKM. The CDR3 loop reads CASSRSGSSYEQYF. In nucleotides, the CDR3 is TGTGCCAGCAGTCGAAGCGGTAGCTCCTACGAGCAGTACTTC.

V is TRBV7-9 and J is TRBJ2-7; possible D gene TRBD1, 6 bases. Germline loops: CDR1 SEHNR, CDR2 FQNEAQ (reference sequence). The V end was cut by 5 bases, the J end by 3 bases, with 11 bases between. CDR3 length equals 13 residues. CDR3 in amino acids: CASSPQDSYEQYF. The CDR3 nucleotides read TGTGCCAGCAGCCCACAGGACAGCTACGAGCAGTACTTC.

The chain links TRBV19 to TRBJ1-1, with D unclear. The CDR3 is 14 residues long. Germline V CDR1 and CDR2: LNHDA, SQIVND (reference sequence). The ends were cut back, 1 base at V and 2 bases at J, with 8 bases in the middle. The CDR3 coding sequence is TGTGCCAGTAGTATAGCAGCGGTAAACACTGAAGCTTTCTTT. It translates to CASSIAAVNTEAFF. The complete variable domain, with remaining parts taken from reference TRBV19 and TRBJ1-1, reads DGGITQSPKYLFRKEGQNVTLSCEQNLNHDAMYWYRQDPGQGLRLIYYSQIVNDFQKGDIAEGYSVSREKKESFPLTVTSAQKNPTAFYLCASSIAAVNTEAFFGQGTRLTVV.

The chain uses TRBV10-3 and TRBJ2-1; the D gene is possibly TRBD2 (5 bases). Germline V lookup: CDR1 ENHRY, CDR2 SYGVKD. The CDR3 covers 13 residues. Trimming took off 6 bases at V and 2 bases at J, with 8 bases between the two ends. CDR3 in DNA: TGTGCCATCAGGACCGGGGCCTACAATGAGCAGTTCTTC. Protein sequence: CAIRTGAYNEQFF.

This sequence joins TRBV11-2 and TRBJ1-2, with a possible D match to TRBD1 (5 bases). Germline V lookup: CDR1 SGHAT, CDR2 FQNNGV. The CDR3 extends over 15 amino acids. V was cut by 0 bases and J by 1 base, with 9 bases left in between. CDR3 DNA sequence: TGTGCCAGCAGCTTAGATGGGGGAGGTAACTATGGCTACACCTTC. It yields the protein CASSLDGGGNYGYTF.

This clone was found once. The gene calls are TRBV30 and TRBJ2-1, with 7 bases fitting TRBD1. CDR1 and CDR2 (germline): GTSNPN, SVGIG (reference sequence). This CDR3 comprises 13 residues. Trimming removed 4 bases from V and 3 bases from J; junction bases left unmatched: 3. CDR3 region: CAWTGQFYNEQFF. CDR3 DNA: TGTGCCTGGACGGGACAGTTCTACAATGAGCAGTTCTTC.

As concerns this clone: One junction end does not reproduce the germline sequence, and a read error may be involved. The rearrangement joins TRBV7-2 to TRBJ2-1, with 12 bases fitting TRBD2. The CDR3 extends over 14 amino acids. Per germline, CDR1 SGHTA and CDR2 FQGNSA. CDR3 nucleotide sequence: TGTGCCAGCAGCCTAGCGGGGGGGCCTGATGAGCAGTTCTTC. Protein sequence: CASSLAGGPDEQFF.

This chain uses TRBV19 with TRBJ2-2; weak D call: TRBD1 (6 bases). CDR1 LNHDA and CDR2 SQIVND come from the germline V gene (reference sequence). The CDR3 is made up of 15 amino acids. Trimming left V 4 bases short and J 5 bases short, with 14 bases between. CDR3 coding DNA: TGTGCCAGTAGTACCCCGGGACATAGGACCGGGGAGCTGTTTTTT. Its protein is CASSTPGHRTGELFF.

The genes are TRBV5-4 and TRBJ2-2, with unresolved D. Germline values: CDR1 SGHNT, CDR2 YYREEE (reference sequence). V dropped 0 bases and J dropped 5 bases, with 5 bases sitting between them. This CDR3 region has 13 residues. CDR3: CASSLGPTGELFF. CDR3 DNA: TGTGCCAGCAGCTTGGGGCCTACCGGGGAGCTGTTTTTT.

The DNA for the CDR3 is TGTGCCAGCCGGCGGGGTAGCGGGGAGACCCAGTACTTC. Protein sequence: CASRRGSGETQYF. This chain joins TRBV6-5 and TRBJ2-5; 7 nucleotides match TRBD2. This CDR3 is built from 13 residues. Germline CDR1 and CDR2: MNHEY and SVGAGI. V lost 8 bases to trimming and J lost 5 bases; unmatched junction nucleotides: 8.

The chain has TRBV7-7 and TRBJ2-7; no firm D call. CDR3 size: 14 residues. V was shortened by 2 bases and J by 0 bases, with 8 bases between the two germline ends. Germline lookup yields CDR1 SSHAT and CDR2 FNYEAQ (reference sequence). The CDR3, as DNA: TGTGCCAGCAGCTTAAGTGCTAACTCCTACGAGCAGTACTTC. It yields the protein CASSLSANSYEQYF.

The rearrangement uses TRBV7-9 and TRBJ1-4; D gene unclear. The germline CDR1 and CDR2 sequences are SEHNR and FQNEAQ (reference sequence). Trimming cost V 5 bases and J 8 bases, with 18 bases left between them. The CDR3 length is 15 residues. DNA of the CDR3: TGTGCCAGCAGCCCCCCGGCAGGTCTTCGAGAAAAACTGTTTTTT. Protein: CASSPPAGLREKLFF.

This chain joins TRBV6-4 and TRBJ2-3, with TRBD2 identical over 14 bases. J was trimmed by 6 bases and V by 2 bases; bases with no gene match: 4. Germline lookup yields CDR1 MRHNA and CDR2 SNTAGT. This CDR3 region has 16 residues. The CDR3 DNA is TGTGCCAGCAGTGACACCGGGACTAGCGGGAGCGATACGCAGTATTTT. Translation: CASSDTGTSGSDTQYF.

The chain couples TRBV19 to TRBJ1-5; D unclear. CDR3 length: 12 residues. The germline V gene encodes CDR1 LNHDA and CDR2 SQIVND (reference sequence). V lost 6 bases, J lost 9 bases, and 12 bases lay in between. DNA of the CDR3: TGTGCCAGTAGGGCTCTGAGCGGGCCCCAGCATTTT. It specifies CASRALSGPQHF.

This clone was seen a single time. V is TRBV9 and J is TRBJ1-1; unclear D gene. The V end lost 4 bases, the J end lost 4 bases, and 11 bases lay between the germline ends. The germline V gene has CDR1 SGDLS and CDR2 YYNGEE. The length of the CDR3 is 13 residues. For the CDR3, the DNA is TGTGCCAGCAGCCCCCCGGTGTCCACTGAAGCTTTCTTT. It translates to CASSPPVSTEAFF.

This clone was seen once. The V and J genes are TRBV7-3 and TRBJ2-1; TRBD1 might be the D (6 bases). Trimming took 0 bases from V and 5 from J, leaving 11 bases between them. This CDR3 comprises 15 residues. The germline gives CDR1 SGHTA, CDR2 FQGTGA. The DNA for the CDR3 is TGTGCCAGCAGCTTAACAGGGGGTAGCCACAATGAGCAGTTCTTC. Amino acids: CASSLTGGSHNEQFF.

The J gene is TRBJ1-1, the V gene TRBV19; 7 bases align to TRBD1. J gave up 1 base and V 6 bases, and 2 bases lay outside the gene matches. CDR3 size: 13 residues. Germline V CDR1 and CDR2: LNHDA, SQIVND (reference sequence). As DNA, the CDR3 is TGTGCCAGTAGGACAGGGCCGAACACTGAAGCTTTCTTT. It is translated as CASRTGPNTEAFF.

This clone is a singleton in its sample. The CDR3 DNA reads TGCAGCTACCTTGGACTCTATGGCTACACCTTC. It encodes CSYLGLYGYTF. The V call is TRBV29-1, the J call TRBJ1-2; no definite D call. Trimming removed 8 bases from V and 4 bases from J, with 11 bases in between. The CDR3 is made up of 11 amino acids. Germline CDR1 reads SQVTM; CDR2 reads ANQGSEA.

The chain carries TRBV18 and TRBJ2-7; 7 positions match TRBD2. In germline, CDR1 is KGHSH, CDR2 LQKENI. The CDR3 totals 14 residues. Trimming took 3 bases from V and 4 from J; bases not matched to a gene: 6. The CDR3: CASSPGRVGYEQYF. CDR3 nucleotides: TGTGCCAGCTCACCGGGGAGGGTTGGGTACGAGCAGTACTTC. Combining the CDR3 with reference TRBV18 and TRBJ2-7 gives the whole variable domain NAGVMQNPRHLVRRRGQEARLRCSPMKGHSHVYWYRQLPEEGLKFMVYLQKENIIDESGMPKERFSAEFPKEGPSILRIQQVVRGDSAAYFCASSPGRVGYEQYFGPGTRLTVT.

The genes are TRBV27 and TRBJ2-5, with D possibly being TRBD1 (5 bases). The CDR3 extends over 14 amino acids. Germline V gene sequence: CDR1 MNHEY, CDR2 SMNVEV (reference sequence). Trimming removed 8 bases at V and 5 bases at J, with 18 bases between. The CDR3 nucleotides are TGTGCCAGCTCGTTAGGGTGGGCAGGGGAGACCCAGTACTTC. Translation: CASSLGWAGETQYF.

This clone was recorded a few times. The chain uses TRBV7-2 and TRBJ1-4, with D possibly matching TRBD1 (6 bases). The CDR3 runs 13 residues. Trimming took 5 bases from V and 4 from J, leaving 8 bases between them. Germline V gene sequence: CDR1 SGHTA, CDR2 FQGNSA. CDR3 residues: CASSGQINEKLFF. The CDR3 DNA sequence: TGTGCCAGCAGCGGACAGATTAATGAAAAACTGTTTTTT.